Listed below are T cell receptor beta chains from one sample, sequenced in a study of CD8 T cells in Susac syndrome. TCRdb reanalysed the immunoSEQ multiplex PCR reads using MiXCR and keeps one entry per CDR3 protein. The table records some 170,000 distinct CDR3 sequences, over 90% of them present only once. The sequenced material came from CD4+ T cells from PBMCs. These receptors all come from a human donor with Susac syndrome. CDR3s include the opening cysteine and the closing phenylalanine or tryptophan. A D gene is named only where the DNA matches it firmly. Clone size is not always given. Where it is, it says once, few, many or a class for expanded clones.

>NA|TRBJ2-3|NA|TRBV29-1
CSVMGDTDTQYF
TGCAGCGTTATGGGGGACACAGATACGCAGTATTTT
>NA|TRBJ2-2|NA|TRBV5-1
CASSYVITGELFF
TGCGCCAGCAGCTACGTCATTACCGGGGAGCTGTTTTTT
>NA|TRBJ1-2|NA|TRBV15
CATSDRAPSLGYTF
TGTGCCACCAGCGACCGGGCCCCCTCTCTAGGCTACACCTTC
>NA|TRBJ2-1|NA|TRBV5-6
CASSLETNYNEQFF
TGTGCCAGCAGCTTGGAGACAAACTACAATGAGCAGTTCTTC
>NA|TRBJ2-2|NA|TRBV5-4
CASSPRPGDTGELFF
TGTGCCAGCAGCCCCCGACCCGGGGACACCGGGGAGCTGTTTTTT
>NA|TRBJ1-2|NA|TRBV20-1
CSARVNRDYGYTF
TGCAGTGCTAGGGTAAACCGAGACTATGGCTACACCTTC
>TRBD2|TRBJ2-1|NA|TRBV7-2
CASDRGTSGGQFF
TGTGCCAGCGATCGGGGGACTAGCGGGGGGCAGTTCTTC
>NA|TRBJ1-1|NA|TRBV29-1
CSVTFTGNTEAFF
TGCAGCGTGACGTTTACAGGGAACACTGAAGCTTTCTTT
>NA|TRBJ2-7|NA|TRBV29-1
CSVEVGVWGANEQYF
TGCAGCGTTGAGGTAGGGGTCTGGGGGGCCAACGAGCAGTACTTC
>NA|TRBJ2-7|NA|TRBV10-3
CATGSDSLNEQYF
TGTGCCACCGGGAGCGACAGTCTGAACGAGCAGTACTTC
>NA|TRBJ2-7|NA|TRBV6-2/TRBV6-3
CASQGFVHEQYF
TGTGCCAGTCAGGGGTTCGTCCACGAGCAGTACTTC
>NA|TRBJ2-5|NA|TRBV7-8
CASSLPSRETQYF
TGTGCCAGCAGCTTACCTAGTCGAGAGACCCAGTACTTC
>TRBD2|TRBJ2-1|NA|TRBV3-1
CASYGRGYNEQFF
TGTGCCAGCTACGGGAGGGGGTACAATGAGCAGTTCTTC
>NA|TRBJ1-6|NA|TRBV4-2
CASSQENSPLHF
TGTGCCAGCAGCCAAGAAAATTCACCCCTCCACTTT
>TRBD1|TRBJ2-7|NA|TRBV18
CASSAATGGYEQYF
TGTGCCAGCTCTGCGGCGACAGGGGGCTACGAGCAGTACTTC
>NA|TRBJ2-7|NA|TRBV7-2
CASSLNWRSSYEQYF
TGTGCCAGCAGCTTAAACTGGAGAAGCTCCTACGAGCAGTACTTC
>NA|TRBJ2-7|once|TRBV7-2
CASSHSEGGEQYF
TGTGCCAGCAGCCACTCCGAGGGGGGGGAGCAGTACTTC
>NA|TRBJ2-7|NA|TRBV11-2
CASSPGDLTTFRWYEQYF
TGTGCCAGCAGCCCGGGGGACCTTACCACGTTCCGATGGTACGAGCAGTACTTC
>NA|TRBJ1-6|NA|TRBV10-3
CAISESADSSPLHF
TGTGCCATCAGTGAGTCTGCTGACAGCTCACCCCTCCACTTT
>TRBD2|TRBJ2-5|NA|TRBV25-1
CASSDPRAGTRGAQYF
TGTGCCAGCAGTGATCCCAGAGCGGGGACCCGAGGGGCCCAGTACTTC